The 17 T cell receptor beta chains listed next were all sequenced from one sample in a study of blood T cells in healthy people across ages. PCR was performed a second time for about 6 to 12 cycles using a sample-barcoded 5' primer and a J-beta primer mix. Each CDR3 protein is one row after TCRdb ran MiXCR on the 5' RACE reads. The table has 1.4 million or so distinct CDR3 sequences, 35% to 45% seen once; the top ten hold under 5%. Sequencing input: blood. These TCRs come from a woman aged 18 to 35 in good health.

This clonotype was seen a single time. At one end the junction does not follow the germline gene, possibly because of a read error. The chain recombines TRBV29-1 with TRBJ1-2; 7 bases fit TRBD1. CDR1 is SQVTM, CDR2 ANQGSEA, per germline. The CDR3 sequence is 12 residues long. The CDR3 nucleotides read TGCAACGTTGGAAACAGGGGCTATGGCTACACCTTC. Translating it yields CNVGNRGYGYTF.

The chain uses TRBV3-1 and TRBJ2-7; 9 bases map to TRBD2. V was clipped by 0 bases and J by 7 bases; unmatched bases: 19. In germline, CDR1 is LGHDT, CDR2 YNNKEL (reference sequence). The CDR3 has 19 amino acids. The CDR3 here is CASSQDKAAGGFLAWEQYF. In DNA form, the CDR3 reads TGTGCCAGCAGCCAAGATAAAGCAGCGGGGGGATTTCTCGCGTGGGAGCAGTACTTC.

This clonotype was seen a handful of times. This chain connects TRBV4-2 to TRBJ1-1; no reliable D call. Germline CDR1 and CDR2: LGHNA and YNFKEQ. This CDR3 spans 14 amino acids. Trimming removed 6 bases at V and 5 bases at J, with 16 bases between. CDR3 sequence: CASSLNAAVTEAFF. In DNA form, the CDR3 reads TGTGCCAGCAGTCTTAACGCGGCAGTTACTGAAGCTTTCTTT.

This rearrangement joins TRBV9 to TRBJ2-1; 12 nucleotides align to TRBD2. CDR3 length: 14 residues. V lost 0 bases and J lost 10; bases outside the gene matches: 2. The germline V gene encodes CDR1 SGDLS and CDR2 YYNGEE. CDR3 nucleotides: TGTGCCAGCAGCGTAGCTACTAGCGGGGGGGAGCAGTTCTTC. It encodes CASSVATSGGEQFF.

V usage is TRBV7-2 and J usage is TRBJ1-5; TRBD1 might be the D (6 bases). The germline V gene has CDR1 SGHTA and CDR2 FQGNSA. The CDR3 spans 15 residues. Trimming took off 3 bases at V and 4 bases at J, with 13 bases between the two ends. CDR3 bases: TGTGCCAGCAGCTTTACAGGGTTACAAAATCAGCCCCAGCATTTT. This codes for CASSFTGLQNQPQHF.

The V and J genes are TRBV20-1 and TRBJ2-3, with a weak D call TRBD1 (6 bases). CDR3 length: 14 residues. The germline V and J ends were trimmed by 6 bases and 1 base, with 14 bases remaining between them. Germline V gene sequence: CDR1 DFQATT, CDR2 SNEGSKA (reference sequence). The CDR3 region is CSAKDSGRTDTQYF. For the CDR3, the DNA is TGCAGTGCAAAGGACAGCGGACGCACAGATACGCAGTATTTT.

The rearrangement links TRBV28 to TRBJ2-7; the match to TRBD1 covers 7 bases. The CDR3 length is 15 residues. Germline V gives CDR1 MDHEN, CDR2 SYDVKM. The trim removed 7 bases at V and 4 bases at J, leaving 13 bases unmatched. The chain's CDR3 is CASNQFEGGAYEQYF. The CDR3 nucleotides read TGTGCCAGCAACCAATTCGAAGGGGGCGCGTACGAGCAGTACTTC.

This clonotype was seen at least ten times. The rearrangement uses TRBV29-1 and TRBJ2-1; TRBD1 matches 10 bases. V trimming: 5 bases; J trimming: 0 bases; junction bases outside the gene matches: 16. CDR3 length: 19 amino acids. From germline, CDR1 is SQVTM and CDR2 ANQGSEA. CDR3 protein: CSVPDFGTGAFSSYNEQFF. In nucleotides, the CDR3 is TGCAGCGTTCCAGACTTCGGGACAGGGGCCTTTAGCTCCTACAATGAGCAGTTCTTC.

The chain combines TRBV5-6 with TRBJ2-5; 8 bases line up with TRBD1. From germline, CDR1 is SGHDT and CDR2 YYEEEE. The CDR3 contains 13 residues. V lost 2 bases to trimming and J lost 13 bases; unmatched junction nucleotides: 10. The CDR3 coding sequence is TGTGCCAGCAGCTTACCGACAGGGGAGACTCGGTACTTC. This translates into CASSLPTGETRYF.

This clonotype occurred a few times. Here the CDR3 DNA reads TGTGCCAGCAGCTTGGGGCGCGTTAGCTCCTACGAGCAGTACTTC. Amino acid sequence: CASSLGRVSSYEQYF. V gene TRBV5-6 combines with J gene TRBJ2-7; D is undetermined. Germline V CDR1 and CDR2: SGHDT, YYEEEE. The V gene lost 0 bases and the J gene lost 0 bases, with 10 bases spanning the gap. The CDR3 totals 15 residues.

This clonotype was seen ten or more times. The rearrangement joins TRBV6-6 to TRBJ2-4; D is unclear. V was cut by 6 bases and J by 3 bases, with 9 bases left in between. The CDR3 spans 13 residues. The germline V gene encodes CDR1 MNHNY and CDR2 SVGAGI (reference sequence). CDR3 region: CASRQTDKNIQYF. DNA of the CDR3: TGTGCCAGCAGGCAGACGGACAAAAACATTCAGTACTTC.

A note on this clonotype: A much larger clone differs by one base, so this may be a read error. The rearrangement joins TRBV27 to TRBJ2-7; D remains ambiguous. CDR3 length: 14 amino acids. Germline CDR1 MNHEY, CDR2 SMNVEV (reference sequence). The CDR3 bases are TGTGCCAGCAGGTTATCGCCGGATCACTACGAGCAGTACTTC. Translating gives CASRLSPDHYEQYF.

This chain connects TRBV21-1 to TRBJ1-2; no DNA check was done on the table's D call, TRBD1. TRBV21-1 is described as a pseudogene. The CDR3 is 14 residues long. CDR3 DNA sequence: TGTGCCAGCAGAGGACAGGGTCGGGGCTATGGCTACACCTTC. This gives the protein CASRGQGRGYGYTF.

J is TRBJ2-1 and V is TRBV28; D not certain. The germline gives CDR1 MDHEN, CDR2 SYDVKM. With 5 bases removed from V and 0 bases from J, the gap between germline ends came to 17 bases. This CDR3 has 17 amino acids. This chain's CDR3 is CASSVPSRPSSYNEQFF. The CDR3 coding sequence is TGTGCCAGCAGTGTACCGTCTCGGCCCTCCTCCTACAATGAGCAGTTCTTC. Full variable domain (outside the CDR3, taken from reference TRBV28 and TRBJ2-1): DVKVTQSSRYLVKRTGEKVFLECVQDMDHENMFWYRQDPGLGLRLIYFSYDVKMKEKGDIPEGYSVSREKKERFSLILESASTNQTSMYLCASSVPSRPSSYNEQFFGPGTRLTVL.

This chain links TRBV7-9 with TRBJ1-4; D ambiguous. Germline V CDR1 and CDR2: SEHNR, FQNEAQ (reference sequence). The CDR3 is 13 amino acids. The V end was cut by 2 bases, the J end by 5 bases, with 6 bases between. In DNA, the CDR3 is TGTGCCAGCAGCTTACACAGAAATGAAAAACTGTTTTTT. Amino acids: CASSLHRNEKLFF.

Only a few counts were recorded for this clonotype. This sequence joins TRBV5-6 and TRBJ2-3; D remains unclear. Germline CDR1 and CDR2: SGHDT and YYEEEE. This CDR3 has 15 amino acids. V lost 3 bases and J lost 2, with 13 bases in between. CDR3 bases: TGTGCCAGCAGCTCCTACTGGCGGACCACAGATACGCAGTATTTT. This sequence encodes CASSSYWRTTDTQYF.

The chain employs TRBV7-9 and TRBJ2-1; 8 bases line up with TRBD2. After removal of 0 bases from V and 7 bases from J, the junction contained 5 bases not matched to a gene. The CDR3 is made up of 15 amino acids. Germline lookup yields CDR1 SEHNR and CDR2 FQNEAQ (reference sequence). The CDR3 here is CASSLALAGRNEQFF. The DNA of the CDR3 is TGTGCCAGCAGCTTAGCCCTAGCGGGCCGGAATGAGCAGTTCTTC.